This TCR beta chain is from a study of T cell repertoires in cytomegalovirus infection (dated by TCRdb to the late 2010s). Describing the broader study: The peptide stimulations were aimed at well-studied HLA-B-restricted epitopes as well as recently identified HLA-C-restricted CMV epitopes, whose presentation resists viral immunomodulation. The HLA type of each donor mattered for the analysis, because public TCR beta signatures pointed to carriage of CMV infection along with the matching HLA type.

Of note for this clonotype: The clone's antigen remains unknown. No base quality information exists; no much larger clone differs at one position.

What the study reported, not specific to this receptor: In the ex vivo response, HLA-C-restricted CMV-specific TCR beta clonotypes were dominant, and in two of eight donors the single most frequent clonotype came from this HLA-C-restricted group. Cumulative frequency of public TCR beta family members discriminated carriers of CMV infection plus the relevant HLA type in this cohort and an independent approximately 350-donor cohort.

Data came from an Illumina HiSeq 1500. TCRdb ran its own pipeline on the public reads, namely fastp trimming at Q25 and MiXCR clone calling, and kept in-frame beta chains. Each entry merges the rows of one CDR3 protein and shows their most common DNA and genes. This sample lists roughly 500,000 distinct CDR3 sequences; around 35% were detected once. The ten top clones hold 17% of the sample. According to the study, the label for this sample's treatment or condition signals: in vitro stimulation with specific CMV peptide epitopes to enrich CMV-specific T cells. The germline V and J ends show losses of 4 bases and 4 bases respectively, and no gene match explains 12 bases of the junction. The CDR3 covers 17 residues, taking in both the cysteine and the phenylalanine. The kept DNA is CDR3 alone, 51 bases in frame from the first base. CDR1 and CDR2 are drawn from the germline V gene (reference sequence): SEHNR, FQNEAQ.

The origin of this receptor is a human donor in good health (CMV status not recorded). Some clones in this sample may be carry-over from other donors' samples. This sample comprised cultured PBMCs, obtained from culture after CMV antigen stimulation. This chain is built from TRBV7-9 and TRBJ2-2; 7 bases in the junction line up with TRBD2. At the DNA level, the sequence is TGTGCCAGCAGCTACCTGACTAGCCCAGTCGGCACCGGGGAGCTGTTTTTT. Protein translation: CASSYLTSPVGTGELFF.